The rows below give T cell receptor beta chains drawn from one sample of a study of human T cells and chemical hapten exposure. TCRdb fed the RACE reads into MiXCR, producing one record per CDR3 protein. This sample has 180,000 or so distinct CDR3 sequences, with about 22% found just once. Sample: whole blood, taken in connection with sensitization to the hapten diphenylcyclopropenone (DPC). Every receptor here comes from a woman aged 35 to 49 with alopecia areata. Some clones in this sample may be carry-over from other donors' samples. The CDR3 runs from the conserved cysteine through the conserved F or W. D genes are given only for firm matches. Size tells how often a clone was seen (once, few, many) or the class of an expanded clone, and some rows leave it out.

V gene: TRBV7-8
clone size: .
D gene: TRBD2
J gene: TRBJ2-1
CDR3 DNA: TGTGCCAGCAGCTCTCAACCTCTAGCGGGAGGTTACAATGAGCAGTTCTTC
CDR3 protein: CASSSQPLAGGYNEQFF

V gene: TRBV28
clone size: .
D gene: TRBD1
J gene: TRBJ1-1
CDR3 DNA: TGTGCCAGCAGTTCACAGGGGATTGAAGCTTTCTTT
CDR3 protein: CASSSQGIEAFF

V gene: TRBV9
clone size: .
D gene: .
J gene: TRBJ2-3
CDR3 DNA: TGTGCCAGCAGCGCCTTCGGTCAGGGCCTCACAGATACGCAGTATTTT
CDR3 protein: CASSAFGQGLTDTQYF

V gene: TRBV3-1
clone size: .
D gene: TRBD2
J gene: TRBJ2-5
CDR3 DNA: TGTGCCAGCAGCCAAGGGACTAGCGGGTTACAAGAGACCCAGTACTTC
CDR3 protein: CASSQGTSGLQETQYF

V gene: TRBV10-3
clone size: .
D gene: TRBD2
J gene: TRBJ2-1
CDR3 DNA: TGTGCCATCAGTGAGTCGCCTAGCGGGAGTCATGAGCAGTTCTTC
CDR3 protein: CAISESPSGSHEQFF

V gene: TRBV7-2
clone size: few
D gene: TRBD1
J gene: TRBJ2-3
CDR3 DNA: TGTGCCAGCAGCTTCCAGGGGGCAAGCACAGATACGCAGTATTTT
CDR3 protein: CASSFQGASTDTQYF

V gene: TRBV29-1
clone size: few
D gene: .
J gene: TRBJ2-2
CDR3 DNA: TGCAGCGCCACAGCGAACACCGGGGAGCTGTTTTTT
CDR3 protein: CSATANTGELFF

V gene: TRBV27
clone size: many
D gene: .
J gene: TRBJ1-6
CDR3 DNA: TGTGCCAGCAGTTCATGGAGCGCCTATAATTCACCCCTCCACTTT
CDR3 protein: CASSSWSAYNSPLHF

V gene: TRBV6-2/TRBV6-3
clone size: .
D gene: .
J gene: TRBJ2-1
CDR3 DNA: TGTGCCAGCAGGTCATTTGGGCACTCCTACAATGAGCAGTTCTTC
CDR3 protein: CASRSFGHSYNEQFF

V gene: TRBV20-1
clone size: few
D gene: TRBD2
J gene: TRBJ2-3
CDR3 DNA: TGCAGTGCTAGAGCACCTAGTCGGCGGGAGCGGACAGATACGCAGTATTTT
CDR3 protein: CSARAPSRRERTDTQYF

V gene: TRBV3-1
clone size: .
D gene: .
J gene: TRBJ2-7
CDR3 DNA: TGTGCCAGCAGCCAAGACCGGGACTCCTACGAGCAGTACTTC
CDR3 protein: CASSQDRDSYEQYF

V gene: TRBV20-1
clone size: .
D gene: .
J gene: TRBJ2-3
CDR3 DNA: TGCAGGGCCGGAGGCACTAGCACAGATACGCAGTATTTT
CDR3 protein: CRAGGTSTDTQYF

V gene: TRBV4-3
clone size: many
D gene: .
J gene: TRBJ2-3
CDR3 DNA: TGCGCCAGCAGCCGTATCATATACAGTCGCACAGATACGCAGTATTTT
CDR3 protein: CASSRIIYSRTDTQYF

V gene: TRBV28
clone size: few
D gene: .
J gene: TRBJ2-1
CDR3 DNA: TGTGCCAGCAGTTCCGGAGAGGTCCCACATGAGCAGTTCTTC
CDR3 protein: CASSSGEVPHEQFF

V gene: TRBV29-1
clone size: few
D gene: TRBD2
J gene: TRBJ2-3
CDR3 DNA: TGCAGCGCGGGGGGGCGGGATACGCAGTATTTT
CDR3 protein: CSAGGRDTQYF

V gene: TRBV29-1
clone size: few
D gene: .
J gene: TRBJ2-7
CDR3 DNA: TGCAGCGTTGAGGGGTGGCAGACAAGCTCCTACGAGCAGTACTTC
CDR3 protein: CSVEGWQTSSYEQYF

V gene: TRBV4-3
clone size: few
D gene: TRBD2
J gene: TRBJ2-3
CDR3 DNA: TGCGCCAGCAGCCCCGGGAGGGACACAGATACGCAGTATTTT
CDR3 protein: CASSPGRDTDTQYF

V gene: TRBV5-1
clone size: few
D gene: TRBD1
J gene: TRBJ1-5
CDR3 DNA: TGCGCCAGCAGTTCGGGACAGAATCAGCCCCAGCATTTT
CDR3 protein: CASSSGQNQPQHF

V gene: TRBV6-5
clone size: few
D gene: TRBD1
J gene: TRBJ2-7
CDR3 DNA: TGTGCCAGCAGACGGACCCGGACAGGGGGCACCTACGAGCAGTACTTC
CDR3 protein: CASRRTRTGGTYEQYF

V gene: TRBV29-1
clone size: few
D gene: TRBD1
J gene: TRBJ1-1
CDR3 DNA: TGCAGCCCTGACGGGCCAGGGGGCAAGACTGAAGCTTTCTTT
CDR3 protein: CSPDGPGGKTEAFF

V gene: TRBV28
clone size: few
D gene: .
J gene: TRBJ2-7
CDR3 DNA: TGTGCCAGCAGTACCATGGGAGAGCAGTACTTC
CDR3 protein: CASSTMGEQYF

V gene: TRBV5-1
clone size: .
D gene: .
J gene: TRBJ2-7
CDR3 DNA: TGCGCCAGCAGCTTGGAGACGGGGGCCTACGAGCAGTACTTC
CDR3 protein: CASSLETGAYEQYF

V gene: TRBV27
clone size: .
D gene: .
J gene: TRBJ1-5
CDR3 DNA: TGTGCCAGCAGTGTCCTTAGCAATCAGCCCCAGCATTTT
CDR3 protein: CASSVLSNQPQHF

V gene: TRBV24-1
clone size: few
D gene: .
J gene: TRBJ2-7
CDR3 DNA: TGTGCCACCAGTGAAGGGGGCGAGCAGTACTTC
CDR3 protein: CATSEGGEQYF

V gene: TRBV6-6
clone size: .
D gene: .
J gene: TRBJ1-1
CDR3 DNA: TGTGCCAGCAGTTACGGGGGTTTGAACACTGAAGCTTTCTTT
CDR3 protein: CASSYGGLNTEAFF

V gene: TRBV7-2
clone size: few
D gene: .
J gene: TRBJ1-5
CDR3 DNA: TGTGCCAGCAGCAGCCAGGGGATGAGTCAGCCCCAGCATTTT
CDR3 protein: CASSSQGMSQPQHF

V gene: TRBV20-1
clone size: many
D gene: .
J gene: TRBJ1-2
CDR3 DNA: TGCAGTGCTAGAGGCCCAGGGAACTATGGCTACACCTTC
CDR3 protein: CSARGPGNYGYTF

V gene: TRBV28
clone size: once
D gene: .
J gene: TRBJ2-1
CDR3 DNA: TGTGCCAGCAGTTTAAGTGGAACGAAAAGATCCTACAATGAGCAGTTCTTC
CDR3 protein: CASSLSGTKRSYNEQFF

V gene: TRBV7-8
clone size: few
D gene: TRBD2
J gene: TRBJ2-1
CDR3 DNA: TGTGCCAGCAGCTTAGAGCCTAGCGGGTTAGACGTCTCCTACAATGAGCAGTTCTTC
CDR3 protein: CASSLEPSGLDVSYNEQFF

V gene: TRBV27
clone size: .
D gene: .
J gene: TRBJ1-3
CDR3 DNA: TGTGCCAGCAGTTTGACAGGCACCTCTGGAAACACCATATATTTT
CDR3 protein: CASSLTGTSGNTIYF

V gene: TRBV28
clone size: .
D gene: TRBD1
J gene: TRBJ2-7
CDR3 DNA: TGTGCCAGCAGTTTAGGGCCTCACGGGACAGCCGATTCCTCCTACGAGCAGTACTTC
CDR3 protein: CASSLGPHGTADSSYEQYF

V gene: TRBV20-1
clone size: .
D gene: .
J gene: TRBJ1-5
CDR3 DNA: TGCAGTGCTAGAGATCAATCTCGCAGGGTAGGCCAGCCCCAGCATTTT
CDR3 protein: CSARDQSRRVGQPQHF

V gene: TRBV29-1
clone size: few
D gene: .
J gene: TRBJ2-1
CDR3 DNA: TGCAGCGTTGATATGGCCTACAATGAGCAGTTCTTC
CDR3 protein: CSVDMAYNEQFF

V gene: TRBV18
clone size: .
D gene: TRBD2
J gene: TRBJ2-3
CDR3 DNA: TGTGCCAGCTCACTCAACCCCGGGACTAGCGGCGGAGCAGATACGCAGTATTTT
CDR3 protein: CASSLNPGTSGGADTQYF

V gene: TRBV7-2
clone size: many
D gene: TRBD2
J gene: TRBJ2-7
CDR3 DNA: TGTGCCAGCAGCTTGGGGAGGGGAAGCTACGAGCAGTACTTC
CDR3 protein: CASSLGRGSYEQYF

V gene: TRBV9
clone size: .
D gene: TRBD1
J gene: TRBJ2-3
CDR3 DNA: TGTGCCAGCAGGGGGACAGCCACAGATACGCAGTATTTT
CDR3 protein: CASRGTATDTQYF